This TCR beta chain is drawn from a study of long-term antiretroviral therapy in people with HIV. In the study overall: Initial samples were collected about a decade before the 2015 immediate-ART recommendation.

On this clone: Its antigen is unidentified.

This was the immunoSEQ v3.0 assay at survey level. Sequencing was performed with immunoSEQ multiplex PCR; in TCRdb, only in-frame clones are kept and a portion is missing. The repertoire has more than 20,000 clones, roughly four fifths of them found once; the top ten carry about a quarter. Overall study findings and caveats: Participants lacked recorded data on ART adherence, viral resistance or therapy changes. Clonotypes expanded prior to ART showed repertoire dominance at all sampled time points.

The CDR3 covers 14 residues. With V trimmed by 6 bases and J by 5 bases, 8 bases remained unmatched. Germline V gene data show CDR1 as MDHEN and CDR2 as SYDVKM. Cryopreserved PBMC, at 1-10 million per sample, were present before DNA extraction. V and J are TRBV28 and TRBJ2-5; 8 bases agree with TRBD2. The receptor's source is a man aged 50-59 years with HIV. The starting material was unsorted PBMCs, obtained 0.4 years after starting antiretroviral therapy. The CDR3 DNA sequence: TGTGCCAGCAGGCCGGGGGGGGCCGGGGAGACCCAGTACTTC. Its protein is CASRPGGAGETQYF.